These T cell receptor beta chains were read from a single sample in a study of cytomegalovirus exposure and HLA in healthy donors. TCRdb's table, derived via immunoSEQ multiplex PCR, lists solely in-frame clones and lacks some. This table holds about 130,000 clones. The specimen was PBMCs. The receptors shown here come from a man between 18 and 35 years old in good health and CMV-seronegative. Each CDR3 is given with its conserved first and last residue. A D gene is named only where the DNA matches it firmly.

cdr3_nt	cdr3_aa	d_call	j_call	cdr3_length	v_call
TGTGCCAGCAGGGTCCACAGGGGAACGGAACAGCCCCAGCATTTT	CASRVHRGTEQPQHF	TRBD1	TRBJ1-5	15	TRBV28
TGTGCCAGCAGAGTAGCGGGGCGCGAGCAGTACTTC	CASRVAGREQYF	TRBD2	TRBJ2-7	12	TRBV27
TGTGCCAGTAGTATAGTAACAGGGGTCAAGACCCAGTACTTC	CASSIVTGVKTQYF	TRBD1	TRBJ2-5	14	TRBV19
TGCAGCGTTGTGGGATACCAGGGAATCCGGGAGCAGTACTTC	CSVVGYQGIREQYF	NA	TRBJ2-7	14	TRBV29-1
TGTGCCAGCAGTTTGAGTAAGAATGAGCAGTTCTTC	CASSLSKNEQFF	NA	TRBJ2-1	12	TRBV27
TGTGCCAGCAGCTTAGTATCCGTCGCGTCCTACGAGCAGTACTTC	CASSLVSVASYEQYF	NA	TRBJ2-7	15	TRBV7-9
TGTGCCAGCGTTCCGGGACACTTGAACACTGAAGCTTTCTTT	CASVPGHLNTEAFF	NA	TRBJ1-1	14	TRBV28
TGTGCCAGCAGCCCAACAGCGACAGGGCTCGTAGCTACTAATGAAAAACTGTTTTTT	CASSPTATGLVATNEKLFF	TRBD1	TRBJ1-4	19	TRBV7-8
TGTGCCAGTAGACCTCAGGACAGGATAGATTCACCCCTCCACTTT	CASRPQDRIDSPLHF	TRBD1	TRBJ1-6	15	TRBV19
TGTGCCAGCAGCGCGGAGGGTGGAGCCAAAAACATTCAGTACTTC	CASSAEGGAKNIQYF	NA	TRBJ2-4	15	TRBV7-2
TGCGCCAGCAGCTTCTCAGGGGCTAACTATGGCTACACCTTC	CASSFSGANYGYTF	NA	TRBJ1-2	14	TRBV5-1
TGTGCCAGTAGTATGAAGGGGACTAACTATGGCTACACCTTC	CASSMKGTNYGYTF	NA	TRBJ1-2	14	TRBV19
TGTGCCATCAACCCGGGGGGGAACACTGAAGCTTTCTTT	CAINPGGNTEAFF	NA	TRBJ1-1	13	TRBV10-3
TGCGCCAGCAGTGACCCCGGGAGAAACACCATATATTTT	CASSDPGRNTIYF	NA	TRBJ1-3	13	TRBV10-2
TGTGCCAGCAGCTTGGTATTCGGGGGGATGAACACTGAAGCTTTCTTT	CASSLVFGGMNTEAFF	NA	TRBJ1-1	16	TRBV5-5
TGTGCCAGCAGTTACTCGTTCCAGGGCGATGGCGAGCAGTACTTC	CASSYSFQGDGEQYF	NA	TRBJ2-7	15	TRBV6-5
TGTGCCAGCAGCCGACAGACGGGCTATGGCTACACCTTC	CASSRQTGYGYTF	NA	TRBJ1-2	13	TRBV14
TGTGCCAGTAGTAAATTAGGGACTAGCGGGTTAGATACGCAGTATTTT	CASSKLGTSGLDTQYF	TRBD2	TRBJ2-3	16	TRBV19
TGTGCCAGCAGCTTAGGGGACAGGGGGACCACTGAAGCTTTCTTT	CASSLGDRGTTEAFF	TRBD1	TRBJ1-1	15	TRBV11-1
TGTGCCAGCAGCTTGGGTATTAGGGGCTCGCAAGGGGGTAGCCAAAACATTCAGTACTTC	CASSLGIRGSQGGSQNIQYF	NA	TRBJ2-4	20	TRBV5-8
TGCGCCAGCAGCTTAGGTTTGGGGACAGAAGGCTACACCTTC	CASSLGLGTEGYTF	TRBD1	TRBJ1-2	14	TRBV5-1
TGTGCCAGCAGCGTAGGGGAGGGCGTCTTGGGGCGGGCCGAGCAGTACTTC	CASSVGEGVLGRAEQYF	TRBD2	TRBJ2-7	17	TRBV9
TGTGCCAGCAGTCACAGGGGGCTAGGTGACGAGCAGTACTTC	CASSHRGLGDEQYF	TRBD1	TRBJ2-7	14	TRBV27
TGCGCCAGCAGCCGAAATGTCCCCGGGACAGGGATATCCGGAAAACTGTTTTTT	CASSRNVPGTGISGKLFF	TRBD1	TRBJ1-4	18	TRBV4-3
TGTGCCAGCAGCGGCCGGACAGGGGAGGAATACTTC	CASSGRTGEEYF	TRBD1	TRBJ2-5	12	TRBV9
TGTGCCAGCAGTTTAGGACTGCTCTACGAGCAGTACTTC	CASSLGLLYEQYF	NA	TRBJ2-7	13	TRBV28
TGTGCCAGCAGCGTCCAGGGGGCGGTAGGGAACACTGAAGCTTTCTTT	CASSVQGAVGNTEAFF	TRBD1	TRBJ1-1	16	TRBV9
TGTGCCAGCTCACCAGGGACAGGCTCCTACGAGCAGTACTTC	CASSPGTGSYEQYF	TRBD1	TRBJ2-7	14	TRBV18
TGTGCCTGGAGTATAAGGGGAGGGACTGAAGCTTTCTTT	CAWSIRGGTEAFF	NA	TRBJ1-1	13	TRBV30
TGTGCCAGCAGCTTTGACTCGACGGAGGGGCAGTACTTC	CASSFDSTEGQYF	NA	TRBJ2-7	13	TRBV7-9
TGCGCCAGCAGCCAAGATGTCAGGGGGGCCGATGACACTGAAGCTTTCTTT	CASSQDVRGADDTEAFF	TRBD1	TRBJ1-1	17	TRBV4-1
TGTGCCAGCAGCTTTACTGCGCGAACTGAAGCTTTCTTT	CASSFTARTEAFF	NA	TRBJ1-1	13	TRBV5-8
TGTGCCAGCAGCTTAGTTGGACTACACAATGAGCAGTTCTTC	CASSLVGLHNEQFF	NA	TRBJ2-1	14	TRBV7-2
TGTGCCAGCAGTAGGACAGGGAGTTTAAATTCACCCCTCCACTTT	CASSRTGSLNSPLHF	TRBD1	TRBJ1-6	15	TRBV6-1
TGTGCCAGCAGTGAAGGGACTAGCGGCACAGATACGCAGTATTTT	CASSEGTSGTDTQYF	TRBD2	TRBJ2-3	15	TRBV6-4
TGTGCCAGCAGCCCGGGTCGGTACGAGCAGTACTTC	CASSPGRYEQYF	NA	TRBJ2-7	12	TRBV7-2
TGCGCCAGCAGCCAAGCCCTCCAGACAGGGGGAAAACTGTTTTTT	CASSQALQTGGKLFF	TRBD1	TRBJ1-4	15	TRBV4-1
TGTGCCAGCAGACCCGGAGTTGGACTAGCGAACTCCTACGAGCAGTACTTC	CASRPGVGLANSYEQYF	TRBD2	TRBJ2-7	17	TRBV7-2
TGTGCCAGCAGTTTTTCAGGGGTCAATCAGCCCCAGCATTTT	CASSFSGVNQPQHF	NA	TRBJ1-5	14	TRBV28
TGTGCCAGCAGTGAAGGGACAGGGATGTTCATCTATGGCTACACCTTC	CASSEGTGMFIYGYTF	TRBD1	TRBJ1-2	16	TRBV2
TGTGCCAGCAGGGTGGGGGGGGAATGGTGGACTGAAGCTTTCTTT	CASRVGGEWWTEAFF	NA	TRBJ1-1	15	TRBV27
TGTGCCAGCACGACTAGCGGGACCACTACCGGGGAGCTGTTTTTT	CASTTSGTTTGELFF	TRBD2	TRBJ2-2	15	TRBV19
TGTGCCAGCAGTTACTCATCAGGGTCTGAAAACGAAAAACTGTTTTTT	CASSYSSGSENEKLFF	NA	TRBJ1-4	16	TRBV6-5
TGTGCCAGCAGTACAACTGACAGGGCCCGAGCTTTCTTT	CASSTTDRARAFF	TRBD1	TRBJ1-1	13	TRBV2
TGTGCCAGCAGTGCAGGGCGCAACTATGGCTACACCTTC	CASSAGRNYGYTF	NA	TRBJ1-2	13	TRBV2
TGTGCCAGCAGCCCCCCCCCAGGGGGGAACACTGAAGCTTTCTTT	CASSPPPGGNTEAFF	TRBD1	TRBJ1-1	15	TRBV5-5
TGTGCCTGGAGTAATGGCTTCAATCAGCCCCAGCATTTT	CAWSNGFNQPQHF	NA	TRBJ1-5	13	TRBV30
TGTGCCAGCAGCACTGCAGGGCCCGCAGGGACCCAGTACTTC	CASSTAGPAGTQYF	NA	TRBJ2-5	14	TRBV7-2
TGCGCCAGCAGCTTGGGGGGGGAGGAAAAACTGTTTTTT	CASSLGGEEKLFF	NA	TRBJ1-4	13	TRBV5-1
TGTGCCAGCAGTTACCCGGGACAGGGCTACGAGCAGTACTTC	CASSYPGQGYEQYF	TRBD1	TRBJ2-7	14	TRBV28